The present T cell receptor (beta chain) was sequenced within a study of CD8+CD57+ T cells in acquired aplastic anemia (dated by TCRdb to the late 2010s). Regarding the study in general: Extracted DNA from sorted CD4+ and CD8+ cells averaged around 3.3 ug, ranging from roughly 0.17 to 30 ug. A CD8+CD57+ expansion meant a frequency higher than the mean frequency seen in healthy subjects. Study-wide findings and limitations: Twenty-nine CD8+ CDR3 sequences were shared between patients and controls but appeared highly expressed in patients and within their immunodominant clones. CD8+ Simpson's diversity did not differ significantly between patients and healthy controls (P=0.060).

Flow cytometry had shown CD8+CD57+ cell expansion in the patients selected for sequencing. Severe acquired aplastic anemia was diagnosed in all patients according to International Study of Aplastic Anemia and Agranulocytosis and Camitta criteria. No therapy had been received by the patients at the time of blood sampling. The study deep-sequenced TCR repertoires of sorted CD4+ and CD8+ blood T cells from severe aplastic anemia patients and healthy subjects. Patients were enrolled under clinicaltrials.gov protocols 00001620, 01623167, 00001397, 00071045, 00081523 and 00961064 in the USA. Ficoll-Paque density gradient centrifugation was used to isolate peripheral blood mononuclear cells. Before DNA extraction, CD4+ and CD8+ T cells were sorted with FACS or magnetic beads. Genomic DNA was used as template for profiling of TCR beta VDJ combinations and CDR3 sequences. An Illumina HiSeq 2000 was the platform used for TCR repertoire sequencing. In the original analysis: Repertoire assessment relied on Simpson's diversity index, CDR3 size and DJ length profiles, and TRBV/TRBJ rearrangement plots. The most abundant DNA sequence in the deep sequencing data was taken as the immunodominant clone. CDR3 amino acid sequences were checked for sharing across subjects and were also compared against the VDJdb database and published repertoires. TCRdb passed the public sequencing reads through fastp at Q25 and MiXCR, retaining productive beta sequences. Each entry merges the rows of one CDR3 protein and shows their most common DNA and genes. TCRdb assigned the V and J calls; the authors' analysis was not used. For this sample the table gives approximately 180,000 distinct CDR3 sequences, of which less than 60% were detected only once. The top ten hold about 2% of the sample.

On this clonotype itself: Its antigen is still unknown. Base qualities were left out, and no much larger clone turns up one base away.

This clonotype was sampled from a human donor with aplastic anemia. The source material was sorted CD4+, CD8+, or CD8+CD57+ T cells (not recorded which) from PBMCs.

The sequence in DNA is TGCAGCTCCGGGACAGCGAACTATGGCTACACCTTC. It specifies CSSGTANYGYTF. Rearrangement joined TRBV29-1 to TRBJ1-2, and 7 bases in between align with TRBD1. Spanning cysteine to phenylalanine, the CDR3 consists of 12 amino acids. Kept here is only the CDR3 DNA, which spans 36 bases and is read in frame from base 1. The germline V and J ends show losses of 8 bases and 2 bases respectively, and no gene match explains 5 bases of the junction. The germline V gene provides CDR1 SQVTM and CDR2 ANQGSEA.